A single sample is the source of the 11 T cell receptor beta chains below, sequenced in a study of OX40 agonist ivuxolimab in advanced cancers. Assay: immunoSEQ multiplex PCR; the TCRdb copy retains only in-frame clones and omits some. The sample yields approximately 70,000 clones, roughly 88% seen once. The material sequenced was CD4+ or CD8+ T cells sorted from blood, taken in a trial of the OX40 agonist ivuxolimab. The receptors originated from an adult with an advanced solid tumor such as melanoma, head and neck, liver or kidney cancer.

The sample holds a few counts of this clone. V and J are TRBV10-1 and TRBJ1-2; D ambiguous. Between the trimmed V and J ends, which lost 6 bases and 5 bases, there was a span of 7 bases. Germline assignment: CDR1 WNHNN and CDR2 SYGVQD (reference sequence). The CDR3 sequence is 11 residues long. In nucleotides, the CDR3 is TGCGCCAGCAGCGACCTTTATGGCTACACCTTC. It is translated as CASSDLYGYTF.

This sequence joins TRBV6-1 and TRBJ2-6; D is uncertain. CDR1 and CDR2 from the germline V gene are MNHNS and SASEGT. The CDR3 consists of 14 residues. Deletions cut 4 bases from V and 4 bases from J, with 8 bases between. CDR3 bases: TGTGCCAGCAGTGGCCTGGGAGGGGCCAACGTCCTGACTTTC. Amino acid sequence: CASSGLGGANVLTF.

The chain combines TRBV7-6 with TRBJ2-2, with D possibly being TRBD2 (6 bases). The V gene's germline CDR1 is SGHVS and CDR2 FNYEAQ. This CDR3 is built from 15 residues. Trimming took off 1 base at V and 4 bases at J, with 10 bases between the two ends. DNA of the CDR3: TGTGCCAGCAGCTTAGGCGGGGCTAGCACCGGGGAGCTGTTTTTT. Translation: CASSLGGASTGELFF.

The rearrangement joins TRBV2 to TRBJ1-1; the D gene is possibly TRBD1 (6 bases). This CDR3 comprises 13 residues. V lost 10 bases, J lost 1 base, and 13 bases lay in between. Germline V CDR1 and CDR2: SNHLY, FYNNEI. The CDR3: CATYGTTNTEAFF. CDR3 sequence (DNA): TGTGCCACGTACGGGACAACGAACACTGAAGCTTTCTTT.

The chain carries TRBV5-1 and TRBJ2-7, with D possibly TRBD2 on 6 matching bases. The CDR3 contains 13 residues. CDR1 is SGHRS, CDR2 YFSETQ, per germline. Deletions cut 4 bases from V and 2 bases from J, with 10 bases between. The CDR3 DNA reads TGCGCCAGCAGCCCGGGACTCACCTACGAGCAGTACTTC. It yields the protein CASSPGLTYEQYF. The full variable domain, completed using reference TRBV5-1 and TRBJ2-7, is KAGVTQTPRYLIKTRGQQVTLSCSPISGHRSVSWYQQTPGQGLQFLFEYFSETQRNKGNFPGRFSGRQFSNSRSEMNVSTLELGDSALYLCASSPGLTYEQYFGPGTRLTVT.

V gene TRBV7-9 combines with J gene TRBJ2-7; maybe TRBD1 (6 bases). The V end was cut by 5 bases, the J end by 7 bases, with 15 bases between. The germline V gene encodes CDR1 SEHNR and CDR2 FQNEAQ (reference sequence). This CDR3 is 13 amino acids long. CDR3 loop: CASSTGTSGEQYF. The CDR3 bases are TGTGCCAGCAGCACCGGGACATCAGGGGAGCAGTACTTC.

This sequence joins TRBV6-5 and TRBJ2-4; D is perhaps TRBD1 (6 bases). The CDR3 length is 15 residues. The V and J ends lost 5 bases and 9 bases respectively, with 20 bases between them. Germline CDR1 and CDR2: MNHEY and SVGAGI. The chain's CDR3 is CASSRTGTLQGIQYF. The CDR3 nucleotides are TGTGCCAGCAGTCGTACAGGGACCCTCCAAGGCATTCAGTACTTC.

The chain has TRBV7-2 and TRBJ2-2, with 7 bases matching TRBD1. CDR1 is SGHTA and CDR2 is FQGNSA in the germline V gene. The CDR3 sequence is 15 residues long. V was clipped by 3 bases and J by 3 bases; unmatched bases: 4. CDR3 residues: CASSFYRGDTGELFF. In DNA, the CDR3 is TGTGCCAGCAGCTTTTACAGGGGTGACACCGGGGAGCTGTTTTTT.

In nucleotides, the CDR3 is TGTGCCAGCAGCCCTAGCGGGGGGAGGAGCGAGCAGTACTTC. The encoded protein is CASSPSGGRSEQYF. The rearrangement links TRBV5-4 to TRBJ2-7, with 11 bases identical to TRBD2. The CDR3 loop spans 14 amino acids. The germline V gene has CDR1 SGHNT and CDR2 YYREEE (reference sequence). The ends lost 4 bases at V and 6 bases at J; junction bases unmatched: 6.

The V and J genes are TRBV4-2 and TRBJ2-3, with 9 nucleotides matching TRBD1. Germline V gives CDR1 LGHNA, CDR2 YNFKEQ. This CDR3 region has 16 residues. The V segment lost 1 base and the J segment 1 base; nucleotides outside the gene matches: 3. CDR3 in DNA: TGTGCCAGCAGCCAAGGGGGGGACAGGGGCACAGATACGCAGTATTTT. It is translated as CASSQGGDRGTDTQYF.

V is TRBV2 and J is TRBJ1-3; 8 nucleotides agree with TRBD1. The germline V gene encodes CDR1 SNHLY and CDR2 FYNNEI. V lost 6 bases, J lost 2 bases, and 0 bases stayed unmatched. The CDR3 is made up of 13 amino acids. The DNA of the CDR3 is TGTGCCAGCAGGGACAGGGCTGGAAACACCATATATTTT. Encoded protein: CASRDRAGNTIYF.